A selection of T cell receptor beta chains follows, all from one sample in a study of response to subunit inactivated influenza vaccine. TCRdb ran MiXCR on the RT-PCR reads and lists one entry per CDR3 protein. The data show 150,000 or so distinct CDR3 sequences, with roughly 10% seen just once and roughly 33% held by the top ten. Material: CD8+ T cells sorted from PBMCs, obtained less than 25 months after vaccination. All receptors come from a man aged 45-69 years who received an inactivated influenza vaccine. CDR3s include the opening cysteine and the closing phenylalanine or tryptophan. D genes are given only for firm matches. Size is stated for part of the rows, as once, few or many counts, or as a class when the clone is expanded.

d_gene,j_gene,abundance,v_gene,CDR3aa,CDR3nt
.,TRBJ2-7,many,TRBV5-6,CASSLGTGFFEQYF,TGTGCCAGCAGCTTGGGTACAGGGTTTTTCGAGCAGTACTTC
.,TRBJ2-2,.,TRBV29-1,CSVGNTGELFF,TGCAGCGTGGGTAACACCGGGGAGCTGTTTTTT
TRBD2,TRBJ2-1,many,TRBV7-9,CASSLAGGAYNEQFF,TGTGCCAGCAGCTTAGCCGGGGGGGCCTACAATGAGCAGTTCTTC
.,TRBJ1-2,few,TRBV29-1,CSVVGGAVYGYTF,TGCAGCGTTGTTGGGGGGGCTGTCTATGGCTACACCTTC
TRBD2,TRBJ2-1,.,TRBV20-1,CSAKNGGLAGGIYNEQFF,TGCAGTGCAAAGAATGGGGGACTAGCGGGAGGGATTTACAATGAGCAGTTCTTC
TRBD1,TRBJ2-3,few,TRBV7-9,CASSLVRQGGTDTQYF,TGTGCCAGCAGCTTAGTTCGTCAGGGGGGCACAGATACGCAGTATTTT
.,TRBJ1-5,many,TRBV12-3/TRBV12-4,CASSFEGSNQPQHF,TGTGCCAGCAGTTTCGAGGGTAGCAATCAGCCCCAGCATTTT
.,TRBJ2-7,.,TRBV5-6,CASSNLPGSYEQYF,TGTGCCAGCAGCAACCTCCCGGGGTCCTACGAGCAGTACTTC
.,TRBJ1-2,.,TRBV12-3/TRBV12-4,CGPGTPYGYTF,TGTGGCCCGGGGACGCCATATGGCTACACCTTC
.,TRBJ1-1,.,TRBV20-1,CSARDTPSLTEAFF,TGCAGTGCTAGAGATACACCCAGCCTCACTGAAGCTTTCTTT
TRBD1,TRBJ1-2,few,TRBV12-3/TRBV12-4,CASSLRDSLWANYGYTF,TGTGCCAGCAGTTTACGGGACAGCCTCTGGGCTAACTATGGCTACACCTTC
.,TRBJ2-3,few,TRBV27,CASSPTPASTDTQYF,TGTGCCAGCAGTCCCACCCCTGCAAGCACAGATACGCAGTATTTT
TRBD1,TRBJ2-2,many,TRBV6-6,CASRTGGTGELFF,TGCGCCAGCAGAACAGGGGGAACCGGGGAGCTGTTTTTT
.,TRBJ2-5,few,TRBV12-3/TRBV12-4,CASSLEGGPETQYF,TGTGCCAGCAGTTTAGAGGGAGGTCCAGAGACCCAGTACTTC
.,TRBJ1-1,many,TRBV4-1,CASSPRGSDRLNTEAFF,TGCGCCAGCAGCCCACGGGGCAGCGATAGATTGAACACTGAAGCTTTCTTT
.,TRBJ2-3,many,TRBV5-6,CASSLERDSTDTQYF,TGTGCCAGCAGCTTGGAACGGGACTCCACAGATACGCAGTATTTT
.,TRBJ2-7,.,TRBV7-9,CASSQSVASSYEQYF,TGTGCCAGCAGCCAATCGGTGGCCTCCTCCTACGAGCAGTACTTC
.,TRBJ2-1,few,TRBV4-2,CASSQDAPTLSSYNEQFF,TGTGCCAGCAGCCAAGATGCTCCGACATTAAGCTCCTACAATGAGCAGTTCTTC